This record looks at one T cell receptor (beta chain) sequence and its context. CDR1 is SEHNR and CDR2 is FQNEAQ in the germline V gene (reference sequence). The V end lost 3 bases, the J end lost 14 bases, and 14 bases lay between the germline ends. CDR3 length: 13 amino acids. This sample was taken from a study of cytomegalovirus exposure and HLA in healthy donors. The protocol was immunoSEQ multiplex PCR, while the TCRdb copy is restricted to in-frame clones and leaves out a portion. The sample yields some 170,000 clones, approximately 86% seen once. The material sequenced was PBMCs. This rearrangement joins TRBV7-9 to TRBJ1-6; D perhaps matches TRBD1 (5 bases). The source of this sequence is a man younger than 30 in good health and CMV-seropositive. The CDR3 loop is CASSFPSGASLHF. CDR3 DNA: TGTGCCAGCAGCTTCCCCTCTGGGGCATCCCTCCACTTT.